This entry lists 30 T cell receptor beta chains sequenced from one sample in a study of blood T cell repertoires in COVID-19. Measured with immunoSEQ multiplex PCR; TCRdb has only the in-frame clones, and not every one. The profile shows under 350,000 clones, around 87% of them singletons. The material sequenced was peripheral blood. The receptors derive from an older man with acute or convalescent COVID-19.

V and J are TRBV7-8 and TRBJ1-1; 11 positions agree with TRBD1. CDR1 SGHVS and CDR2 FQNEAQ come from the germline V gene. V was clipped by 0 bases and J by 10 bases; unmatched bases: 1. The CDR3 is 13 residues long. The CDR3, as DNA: TGTGCCAGCAGCTTAGCTGGACAGGGGGCAGCTTTCTTT. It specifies CASSLAGQGAAFF.

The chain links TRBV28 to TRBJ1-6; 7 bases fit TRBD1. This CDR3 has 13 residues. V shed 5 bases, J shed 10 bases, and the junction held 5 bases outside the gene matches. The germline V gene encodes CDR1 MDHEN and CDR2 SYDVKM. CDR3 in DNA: TGTGCCAGCAGTCCAACAGGGGTCTCACCCCTCCACTTT. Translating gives CASSPTGVSPLHF.

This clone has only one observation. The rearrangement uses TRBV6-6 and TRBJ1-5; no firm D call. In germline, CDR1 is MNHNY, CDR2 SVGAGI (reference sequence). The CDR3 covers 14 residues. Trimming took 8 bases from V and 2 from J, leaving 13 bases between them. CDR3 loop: CASVSGVGNQPQHF. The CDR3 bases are TGTGCCAGCGTTTCTGGAGTAGGCAATCAGCCCCAGCATTTT.

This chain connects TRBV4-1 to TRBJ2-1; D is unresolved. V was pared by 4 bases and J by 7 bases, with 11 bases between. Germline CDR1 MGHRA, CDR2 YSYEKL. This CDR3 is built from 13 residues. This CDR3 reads CASSPPTQNEQFF. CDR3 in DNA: TGCGCCAGCAGCCCCCCGACTCAGAATGAGCAGTTCTTC.

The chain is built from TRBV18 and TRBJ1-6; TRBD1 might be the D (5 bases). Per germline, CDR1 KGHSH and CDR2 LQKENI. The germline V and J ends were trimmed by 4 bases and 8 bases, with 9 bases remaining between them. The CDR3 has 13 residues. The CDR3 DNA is TGTGCCAGCTCACGGGGGGATGATTCACCCCTCCACTTT. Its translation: CASSRGDDSPLHF.

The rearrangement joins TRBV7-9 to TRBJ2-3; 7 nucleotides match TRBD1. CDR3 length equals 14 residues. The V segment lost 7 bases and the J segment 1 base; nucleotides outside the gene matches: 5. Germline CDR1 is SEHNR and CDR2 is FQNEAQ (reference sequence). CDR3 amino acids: CASTPGQGTDTQYF. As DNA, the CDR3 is TGTGCCAGCACCCCCGGACAGGGCACAGATACGCAGTATTTT.

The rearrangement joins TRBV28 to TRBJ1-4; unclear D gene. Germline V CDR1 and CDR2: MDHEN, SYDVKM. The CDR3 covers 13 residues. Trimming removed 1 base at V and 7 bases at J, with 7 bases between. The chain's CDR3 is CASSLYPGEKLFF. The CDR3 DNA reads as TGTGCCAGCAGTTTATATCCGGGTGAAAAACTGTTTTTT.

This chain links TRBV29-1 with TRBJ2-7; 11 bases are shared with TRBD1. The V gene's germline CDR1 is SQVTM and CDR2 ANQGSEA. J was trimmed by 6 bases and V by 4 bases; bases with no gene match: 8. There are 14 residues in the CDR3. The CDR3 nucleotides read TGCAGCGTTGTCGGGACAGGGGGAAGTCTCGAGCAGTACTTC. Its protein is CSVVGTGGSLEQYF.

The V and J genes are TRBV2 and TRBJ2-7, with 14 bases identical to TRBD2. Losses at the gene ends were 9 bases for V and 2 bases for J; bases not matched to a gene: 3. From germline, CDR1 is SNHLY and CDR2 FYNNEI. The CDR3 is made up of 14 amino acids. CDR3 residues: CASKTSGRAYEQYF. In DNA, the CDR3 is TGTGCCAGTAAGACTAGCGGGAGGGCCTACGAGCAGTACTTC.

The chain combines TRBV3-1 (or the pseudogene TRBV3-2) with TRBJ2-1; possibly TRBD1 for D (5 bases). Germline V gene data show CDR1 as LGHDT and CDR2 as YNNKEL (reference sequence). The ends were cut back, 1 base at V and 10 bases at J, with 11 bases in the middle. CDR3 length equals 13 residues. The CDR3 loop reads CASSQVVGAEQFF. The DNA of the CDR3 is TGTGCCAGCAGCCAAGTTGTTGGGGCAGAGCAGTTCTTC.

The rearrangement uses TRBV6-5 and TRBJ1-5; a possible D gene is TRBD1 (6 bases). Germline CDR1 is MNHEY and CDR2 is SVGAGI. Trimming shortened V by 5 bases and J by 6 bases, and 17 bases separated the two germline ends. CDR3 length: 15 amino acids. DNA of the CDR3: TGTGCCAGCAGTATGACCAGGGGATTGGGTCAGCCCCAGCATTTT. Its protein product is CASSMTRGLGQPQHF.

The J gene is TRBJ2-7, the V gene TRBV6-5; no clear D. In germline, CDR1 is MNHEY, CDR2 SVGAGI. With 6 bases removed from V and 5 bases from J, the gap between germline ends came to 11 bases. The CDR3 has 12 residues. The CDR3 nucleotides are TGTGCCAGCAGCTTTGACTTCAACGAGCAGTACTTC. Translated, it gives CASSFDFNEQYF.

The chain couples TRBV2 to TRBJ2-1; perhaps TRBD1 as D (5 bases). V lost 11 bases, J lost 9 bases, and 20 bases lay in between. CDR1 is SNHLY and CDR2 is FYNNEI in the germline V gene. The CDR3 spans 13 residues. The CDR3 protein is CAGQFVRDGEQFF. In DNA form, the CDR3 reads TGTGCCGGACAATTCGTCCGCGACGGTGAGCAGTTCTTC.

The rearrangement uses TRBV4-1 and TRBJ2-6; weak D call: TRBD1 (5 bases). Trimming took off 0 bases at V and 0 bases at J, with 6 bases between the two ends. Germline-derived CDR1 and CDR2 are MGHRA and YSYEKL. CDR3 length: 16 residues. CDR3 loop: CASSQEGVSGANVLTF. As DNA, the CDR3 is TGCGCCAGCAGCCAAGAAGGGGTCTCTGGGGCCAACGTCCTGACTTTC.

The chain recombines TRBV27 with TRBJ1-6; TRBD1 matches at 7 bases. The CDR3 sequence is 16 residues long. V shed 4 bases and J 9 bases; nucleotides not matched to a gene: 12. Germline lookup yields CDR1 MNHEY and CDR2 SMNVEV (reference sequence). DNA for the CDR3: TGTGCCAGCAGTTCACAACCGGACAGGTTCGGTTCACCCCTCCACTTT. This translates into CASSSQPDRFGSPLHF.

The CDR3 protein is CASSLDPRAGDGYTF. The CDR3 DNA is TGTGCCAGCAGCTTAGACCCTAGGGCAGGGGATGGCTACACCTTC. The rearrangement links TRBV7-2 to TRBJ1-2, with D perhaps TRBD1 (6 bases). Trimming stripped 1 base from V and 6 bases from J, with 15 bases between. This CDR3 is 15 amino acids long. Germline V gene lookup returns CDR1 SGHTA and CDR2 FQGNSA.

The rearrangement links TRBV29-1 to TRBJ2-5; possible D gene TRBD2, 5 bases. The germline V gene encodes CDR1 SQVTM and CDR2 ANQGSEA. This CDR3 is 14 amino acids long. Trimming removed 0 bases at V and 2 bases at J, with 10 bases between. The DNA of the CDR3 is TGCAGCGTTGAAGATACGGGAAAACAAGAGACCCAGTACTTC. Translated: CSVEDTGKQETQYF.

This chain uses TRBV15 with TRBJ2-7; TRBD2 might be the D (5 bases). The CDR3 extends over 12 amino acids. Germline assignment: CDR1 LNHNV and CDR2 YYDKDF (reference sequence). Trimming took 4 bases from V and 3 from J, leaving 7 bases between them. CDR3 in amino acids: CATSKRDYEQYF. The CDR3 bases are TGTGCCACCAGCAAACGGGACTACGAGCAGTACTTC.

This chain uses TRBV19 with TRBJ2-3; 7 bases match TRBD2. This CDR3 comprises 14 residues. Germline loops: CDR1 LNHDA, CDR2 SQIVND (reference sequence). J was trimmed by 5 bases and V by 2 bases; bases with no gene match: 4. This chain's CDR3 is CASSISGTGDTQYF. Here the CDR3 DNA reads TGTGCCAGTAGTATAAGCGGGACGGGAGATACGCAGTATTTT. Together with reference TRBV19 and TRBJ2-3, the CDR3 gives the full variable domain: DGGITQSPKYLFRKEGQNVTLSCEQNLNHDAMYWYRQDPGQGLRLIYYSQIVNDFQKGDIAEGYSVSREKKESFPLTVTSAQKNPTAFYLCASSISGTGDTQYFGPGTRLTVL.

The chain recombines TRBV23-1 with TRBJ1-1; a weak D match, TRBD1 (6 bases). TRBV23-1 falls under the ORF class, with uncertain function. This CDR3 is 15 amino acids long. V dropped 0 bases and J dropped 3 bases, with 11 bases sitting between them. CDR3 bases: TGCGCCAGCAGTCAATCACCCAGGGGAGACACTGAAGCTTTCTTT. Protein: CASSQSPRGDTEAFF.

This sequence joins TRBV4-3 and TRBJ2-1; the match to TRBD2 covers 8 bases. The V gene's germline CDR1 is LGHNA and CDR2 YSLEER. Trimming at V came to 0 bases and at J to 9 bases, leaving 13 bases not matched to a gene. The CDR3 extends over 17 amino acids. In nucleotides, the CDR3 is TGCGCCAGCAGCCAAGATCGGCCAGCGGGAGTGATTGGTGAGCAGTTCTTC. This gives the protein CASSQDRPAGVIGEQFF.

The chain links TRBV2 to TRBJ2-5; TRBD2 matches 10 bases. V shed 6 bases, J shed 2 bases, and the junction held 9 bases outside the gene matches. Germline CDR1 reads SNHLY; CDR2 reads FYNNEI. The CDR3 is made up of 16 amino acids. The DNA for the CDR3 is TGTGCCAGCAGCCAACTTGGAGCGGGGGGGCAAGAGACCCAGTACTTC. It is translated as CASSQLGAGGQETQYF. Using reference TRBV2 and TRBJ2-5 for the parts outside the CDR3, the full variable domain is EPEVTQTPSHQVTQMGQEVILRCVPISNHLYFYWYRQILGQKVEFLVSFYNNEISEKSEIFDDQFSVERPDGSNFTLKIRSTKLEDSAMYFCASSQLGAGGQETQYFGPGTRLLVL.

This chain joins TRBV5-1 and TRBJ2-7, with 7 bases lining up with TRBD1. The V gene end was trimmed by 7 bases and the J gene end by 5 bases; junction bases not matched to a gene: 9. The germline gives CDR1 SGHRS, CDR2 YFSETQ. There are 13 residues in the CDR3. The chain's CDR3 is CASAPQGGDEQYF. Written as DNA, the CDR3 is TGCGCCAGCGCCCCCCAAGGGGGCGACGAGCAGTACTTC.

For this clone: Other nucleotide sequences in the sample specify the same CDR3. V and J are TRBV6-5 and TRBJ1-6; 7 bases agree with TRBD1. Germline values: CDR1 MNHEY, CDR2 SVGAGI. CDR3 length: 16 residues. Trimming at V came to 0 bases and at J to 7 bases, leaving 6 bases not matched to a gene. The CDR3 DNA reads TGTGCCAGCAGTTACTCGAGGGGGCAGGGGAATTCACCCCTCCACTTT. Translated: CASSYSRGQGNSPLHF.

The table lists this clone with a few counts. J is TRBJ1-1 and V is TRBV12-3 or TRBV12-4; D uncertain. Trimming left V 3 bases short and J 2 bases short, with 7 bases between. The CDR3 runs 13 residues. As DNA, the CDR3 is TGTGCCAGCAGTTTCGATAGAAACACTGAAGCTTTCTTT. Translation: CASSFDRNTEAFF.

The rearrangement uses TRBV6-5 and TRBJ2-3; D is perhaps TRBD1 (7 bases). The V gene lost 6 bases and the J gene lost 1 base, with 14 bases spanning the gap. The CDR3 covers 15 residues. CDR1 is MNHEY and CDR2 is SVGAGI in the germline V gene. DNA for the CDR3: TGTGCCAGCAGCAGGAGGGGGCGTGGCACAGATACGCAGTATTTT. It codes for CASSRRGRGTDTQYF.

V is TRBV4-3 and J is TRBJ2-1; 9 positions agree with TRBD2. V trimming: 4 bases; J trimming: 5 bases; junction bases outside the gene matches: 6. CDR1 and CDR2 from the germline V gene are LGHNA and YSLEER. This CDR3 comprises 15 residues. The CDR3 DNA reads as TGCGCCAGCAGCCTGGGGGTAGCGGGAGACAATGAGCAGTTCTTC. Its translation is CASSLGVAGDNEQFF.

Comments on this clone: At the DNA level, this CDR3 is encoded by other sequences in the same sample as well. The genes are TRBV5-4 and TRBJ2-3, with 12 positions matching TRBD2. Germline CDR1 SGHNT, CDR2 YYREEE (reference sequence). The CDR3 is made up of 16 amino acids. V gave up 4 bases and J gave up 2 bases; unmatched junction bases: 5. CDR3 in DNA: TGTGCCAGCAGCCCCCTAGCGGGGGGGCACACAGATACGCAGTATTTT. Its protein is CASSPLAGGHTDTQYF.

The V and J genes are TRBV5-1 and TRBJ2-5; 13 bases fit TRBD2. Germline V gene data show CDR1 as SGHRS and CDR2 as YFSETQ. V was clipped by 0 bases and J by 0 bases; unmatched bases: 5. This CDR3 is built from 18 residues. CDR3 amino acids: CASSLGTSGGVYQETQYF. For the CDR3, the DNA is TGCGCCAGCAGCTTGGGGACTAGCGGGGGAGTGTACCAAGAGACCCAGTACTTC. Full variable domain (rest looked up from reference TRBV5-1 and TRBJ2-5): KAGVTQTPRYLIKTRGQQVTLSCSPISGHRSVSWYQQTPGQGLQFLFEYFSETQRNKGNFPGRFSGRQFSNSRSEMNVSTLELGDSALYLCASSLGTSGGVYQETQYFGPGTRLLVL.

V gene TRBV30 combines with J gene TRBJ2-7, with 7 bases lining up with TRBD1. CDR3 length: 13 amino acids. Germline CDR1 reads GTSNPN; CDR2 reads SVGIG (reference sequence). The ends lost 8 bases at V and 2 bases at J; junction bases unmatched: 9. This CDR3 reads CASSGQSPYEQYF. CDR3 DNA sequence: TGTGCCAGTTCGGGACAGAGCCCCTACGAGCAGTACTTC.